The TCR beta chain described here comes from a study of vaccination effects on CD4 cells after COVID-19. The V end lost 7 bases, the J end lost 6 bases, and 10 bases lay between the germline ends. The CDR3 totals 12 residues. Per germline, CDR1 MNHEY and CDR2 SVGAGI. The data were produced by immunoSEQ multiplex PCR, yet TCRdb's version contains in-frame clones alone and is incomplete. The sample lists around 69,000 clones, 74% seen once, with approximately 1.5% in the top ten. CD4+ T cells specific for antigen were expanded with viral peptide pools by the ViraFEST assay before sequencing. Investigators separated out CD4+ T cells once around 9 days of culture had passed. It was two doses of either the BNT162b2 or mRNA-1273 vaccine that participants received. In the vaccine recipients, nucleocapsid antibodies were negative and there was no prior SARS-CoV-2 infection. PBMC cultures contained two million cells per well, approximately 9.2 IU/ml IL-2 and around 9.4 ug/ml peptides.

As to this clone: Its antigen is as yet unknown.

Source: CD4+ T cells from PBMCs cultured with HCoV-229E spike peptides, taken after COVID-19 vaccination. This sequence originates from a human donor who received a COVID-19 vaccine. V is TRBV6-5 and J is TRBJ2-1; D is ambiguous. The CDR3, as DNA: TGTGCCAGCATTAACAGAGGCAATGAGCAGTTCTTC. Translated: CASINRGNEQFF.